Listed below are T cell receptor beta chains from one sample, sequenced in a study of siplizumab effects on memory and regulatory T cells. Only in-frame clones appear in the TCRdb table, and some are missing; sequencing was by immunoSEQ multiplex PCR. The repertoire includes about 75,000 clones, 93% of them detected once, and less than 5.5% sits in the top ten. Material for sequencing was CD8+ T cells sorted from blood. The origin of the receptors is a human donor in good health. CDR3s leave out the opening cysteine and the closing phenylalanine or tryptophan. Fields, in order: V gene, J gene, CDR3 protein.

TRBV4-1	TRBJ1-2	ASSATGDYGYT
TRBV15	TRBJ1-4	ATGHNSATNEKLF
TRBV28	TRBJ1-1	ASSQPGQNTEAF
TRBV9	TRBJ1-1	ASSVPWEMNTEAF
TRBV30	TRBJ1-1	AWSLTGTEAF
TRBV7-3	TRBJ2-5	ASSLRVLYQETQY
TRBV7-2	TRBJ2-6	ASSLIPGGSGANVLT
TRBV5-6	TRBJ2-7	ASSSSYEQY
TRBV30	TRBJ2-2	AWSTGELF
TRBV7-9	TRBJ2-7	ASSRDRVGSYEQY
TRBV13	TRBJ2-5	ASSSTPRGGQETQY
TRBV7-9	TRBJ1-5	ASSSGGHQPQH
TRBV5-4	TRBJ2-4	ASSGQRNIQY
TRBV19	TRBJ2-2	ASRLGVAGELF
TRBV25-1	TRBJ2-5	ASTLMGGGGVETQY
TRBV13	TRBJ1-1	ASSFTGTPNTEAF
TRBV12-5	TRBJ2-5	ASSGLVETQY
TRBV18	TRBJ2-1	ASSRPSSGGFYNEQF